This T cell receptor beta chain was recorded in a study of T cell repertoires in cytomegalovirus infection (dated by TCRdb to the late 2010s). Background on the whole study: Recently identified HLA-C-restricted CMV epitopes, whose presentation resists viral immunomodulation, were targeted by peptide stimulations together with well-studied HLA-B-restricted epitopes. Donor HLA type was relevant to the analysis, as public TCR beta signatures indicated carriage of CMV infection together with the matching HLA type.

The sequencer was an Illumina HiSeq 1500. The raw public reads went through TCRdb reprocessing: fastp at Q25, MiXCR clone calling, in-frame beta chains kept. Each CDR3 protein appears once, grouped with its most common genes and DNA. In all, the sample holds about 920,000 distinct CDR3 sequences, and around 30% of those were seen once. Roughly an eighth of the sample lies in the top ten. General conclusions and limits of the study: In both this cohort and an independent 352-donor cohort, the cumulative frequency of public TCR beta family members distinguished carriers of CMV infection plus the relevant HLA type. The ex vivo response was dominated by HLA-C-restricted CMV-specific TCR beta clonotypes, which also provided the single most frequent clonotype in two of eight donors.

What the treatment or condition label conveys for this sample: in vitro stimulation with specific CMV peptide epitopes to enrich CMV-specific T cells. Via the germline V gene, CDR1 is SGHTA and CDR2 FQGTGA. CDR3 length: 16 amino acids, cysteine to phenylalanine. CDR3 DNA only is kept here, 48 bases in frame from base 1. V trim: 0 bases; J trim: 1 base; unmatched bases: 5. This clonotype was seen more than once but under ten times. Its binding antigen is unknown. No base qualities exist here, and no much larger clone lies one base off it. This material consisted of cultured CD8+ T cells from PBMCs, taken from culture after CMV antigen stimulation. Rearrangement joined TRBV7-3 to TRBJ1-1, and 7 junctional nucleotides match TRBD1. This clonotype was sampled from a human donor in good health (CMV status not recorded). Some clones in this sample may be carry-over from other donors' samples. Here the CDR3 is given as CASSLTRGLGNTEAFF. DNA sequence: TGTGCCAGCAGCTTAACCAGGGGGTTGGGGAACACTGAAGCTTTCTTT.